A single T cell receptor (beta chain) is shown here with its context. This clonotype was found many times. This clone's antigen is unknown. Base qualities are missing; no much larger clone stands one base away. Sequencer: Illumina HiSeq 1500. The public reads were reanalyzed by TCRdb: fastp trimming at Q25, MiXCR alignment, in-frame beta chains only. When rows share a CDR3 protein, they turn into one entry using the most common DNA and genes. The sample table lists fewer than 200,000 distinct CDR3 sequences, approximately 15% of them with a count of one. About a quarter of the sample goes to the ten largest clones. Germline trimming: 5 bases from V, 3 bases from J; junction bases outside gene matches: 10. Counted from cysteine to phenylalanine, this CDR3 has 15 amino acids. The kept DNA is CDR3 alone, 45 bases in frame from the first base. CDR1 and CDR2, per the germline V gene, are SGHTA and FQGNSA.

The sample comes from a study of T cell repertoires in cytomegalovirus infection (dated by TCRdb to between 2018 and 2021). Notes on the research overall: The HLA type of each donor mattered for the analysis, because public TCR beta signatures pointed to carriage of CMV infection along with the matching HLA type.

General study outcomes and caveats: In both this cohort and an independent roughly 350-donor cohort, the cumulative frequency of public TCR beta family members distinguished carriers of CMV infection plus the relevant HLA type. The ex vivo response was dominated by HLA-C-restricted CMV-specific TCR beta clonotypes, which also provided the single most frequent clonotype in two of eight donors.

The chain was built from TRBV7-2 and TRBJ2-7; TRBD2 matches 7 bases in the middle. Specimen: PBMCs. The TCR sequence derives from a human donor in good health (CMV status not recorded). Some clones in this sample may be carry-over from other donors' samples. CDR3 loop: CASSPGVAGLYEQYF. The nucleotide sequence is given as TGTGCCAGCAGCCCCGGAGTAGCGGGTCTCTACGAGCAGTACTTC.